Here is one TCR beta chain with its context. Its antigen remains unidentified. Amplification of the TCR beta CDR3 regions used RNA transcripts (as template). In the first round, RT-PCR was carried out with HTBI primers, and a multiplex PCR formed the second round. TCRdb fed the multiplex PCR reads into MiXCR, producing one record per CDR3 protein. This table holds about 550,000 distinct CDR3 sequences, approximately 37% found once. The record originates from a study of Graves' ophthalmopathy and Graves' hyperthyroidism. Newly diagnosed hyperthyroidism donors, aged 18 to 65, duration under 2 months. Clinicians made diagnoses from clinical symptoms, serum thyroxine, TRAb, thyroid ultrasound and orbital computed tomography. V dropped 0 bases and J dropped 3 bases, with 14 bases sitting between them. CDR3 length: 16 residues. Germline V gives CDR1 LNHNV, CDR2 YYDKDF (reference sequence). Study observations and caveats: Most thyroid-expanded clonotypes exceeding 0.001 frequency were also found in blood. This model predicted ophthalmopathy progression (sensitivity around 71%, specificity about 72%).

This receptor was obtained from an adult man with Graves' hyperthyroidism. The sample consisted of peripheral blood or thyroid tissue (not recorded which). This chain connects TRBV15 to TRBJ1-2; D is unresolved. The CDR3 loop is CATSRDQGSVDYGYTF. The CDR3 DNA is TGTGCCACCAGCAGAGATCAAGGCTCAGTAGACTATGGCTACACCTTC.